The 21 T cell receptor beta chains given below trace back to one sample, sequenced in a study of shared clonotypes between healthy human individuals. Sequenced by immunoSEQ multiplex PCR; TCRdb stores in-frame clones only, minus some. The table lists 2 million to 3 million clones, 93% of them singletons. What was sequenced was naive CD4+ T cells from PBMCs. Subset here: CD45RA+ positively selected. These receptor sequences come from a young man in good health. Some clones in this sample may be carry-over from other donors' samples.

A few counts support this clone. The same CDR3 also results from other DNA sequences found in this sample. The chain carries TRBV20-1 and TRBJ1-3; D gene unclear. This CDR3 comprises 11 residues. CDR1 and CDR2 from the germline V gene are DFQATT and SNEGSKA (reference sequence). Between the trimmed V and J ends, which lost 6 bases and 4 bases, there was a span of 7 bases. The CDR3 DNA sequence: TGCAGTGCCACCGGGGGAAACACCATATATTTT. The encoded protein is CSATGGNTIYF.

This clone showed up just once. The chain uses TRBV11-1 and TRBJ2-7, with TRBD1 matching over 10 bases. V trimming: 1 base; J trimming: 6 bases; junction bases outside the gene matches: 6. The CDR3 length is 15 residues. Germline V gene lookup returns CDR1 SGHAT and CDR2 FQDESV (reference sequence). CDR3 DNA sequence: TGTGCCAGCAGCTTAGATTCGGGACAGGGGACCGAGCAGTACTTC. Its protein product is CASSLDSGQGTEQYF. Full variable domain (remainder filled in from reference TRBV11-1 and TRBJ2-7): EAEVAQSPRYKITEKSQAVAFWCDPISGHATLYWYRQILGQGPELLVQFQDESVVDDSQLPKDRFSAERLKGVDSTLKIQPAELGDSAMYLCASSLDSGQGTEQYFGPGTRLTVT.

This chain joins TRBV18 and TRBJ2-7; the D is unclear. Trimming took 2 bases from V and 4 from J, leaving 18 bases between them. The CDR3 has 16 amino acids. CDR1 and CDR2 (germline): KGHSH, LQKENI. CDR3: CASSPDRSSRVYEQYF. The CDR3 bases are TGTGCCAGCTCACCAGATAGGTCCTCTAGGGTTTACGAGCAGTACTTC.

Details on this clone: This CDR3 is also generated by other DNA sequences in the sample. The chain combines TRBV5-1 with TRBJ2-3, with 11 bases matching TRBD2. Germline CDR1 SGHRS, CDR2 YFSETQ. The junction had 2 bases not matched to a gene; V was cut back by 0 bases and J by 2 bases. This CDR3 has 16 amino acids. CDR3 in amino acids: CASSLGLAGITDTQYF. The CDR3 nucleotides read TGCGCCAGCAGCTTGGGACTAGCGGGGATCACAGATACGCAGTATTTT.

The gene calls are TRBV4-1 and TRBJ1-3; the D gene is possibly TRBD1 (5 bases). CDR1 is MGHRA, CDR2 YSYEKL, per germline. This CDR3 spans 15 amino acids. With 1 base removed from V and 4 bases from J, the gap between germline ends came to 11 bases. The CDR3 bases are TGCGCCAGCAGCCAAGGGGGCCTGGGGGGAAACACCATATATTTT. Protein sequence: CASSQGGLGGNTIYF.

The chain has TRBV11-1 and TRBJ2-2; 7 nucleotides agree with TRBD1. CDR1 and CDR2 from the germline V gene are SGHAT and FQDESV (reference sequence). The CDR3 length is 18 residues. Trimming took 2 bases from V and 5 from J; bases not matched to a gene: 14. CDR3 sequence reads: CASSLSFRDSIRTGELFF. The CDR3 DNA reads TGTGCCAGCAGCTTATCATTCCGGGACAGTATCCGTACCGGGGAGCTGTTTTTT. Complete variable domain (other parts from reference TRBV11-1 and TRBJ2-2): EAEVAQSPRYKITEKSQAVAFWCDPISGHATLYWYRQILGQGPELLVQFQDESVVDDSQLPKDRFSAERLKGVDSTLKIQPAELGDSAMYLCASSLSFRDSIRTGELFFGEGSRLTVL.

In its sample, this clone was seen once. The V call is TRBV5-1, the J call TRBJ2-7; 7 bases are a match to TRBD1. Germline V lookup: CDR1 SGHRS, CDR2 YFSETQ. The CDR3 sequence is 14 residues long. The ends lost 3 bases at V and 4 bases at J; junction bases unmatched: 7. CDR3 region: CASSYRDRLYEQYF. The CDR3, as DNA: TGCGCCAGCAGCTACCGGGACAGACTTTACGAGCAGTACTTC. Supplemented by reference TRBV5-1 and TRBJ2-7, the full variable domain reads KAGVTQTPRYLIKTRGQQVTLSCSPISGHRSVSWYQQTPGQGLQFLFEYFSETQRNKGNFPGRFSGRQFSNSRSEMNVSTLELGDSALYLCASSYRDRLYEQYFGPGTRLTVT.

The chain recombines TRBV29-1 with TRBJ2-3, with D perhaps TRBD2 (7 bases). V shed 7 bases and J shed 6 bases, with 20 bases lying between them. Germline-derived CDR1 and CDR2 are SQVTM and ANQGSEA. The CDR3 consists of 14 residues. The CDR3 DNA is TGCAGCGAGGGGGGCAGGGAGGGACGGGATACGCAGTATTTT. Residues: CSEGGREGRDTQYF.

The CDR3 DNA reads TGTGCCAGCAGCCAAATGGGCGGGAGTTACAATGAGCAGTTCTTC. Encoded protein: CASSQMGGSYNEQFF. The rearrangement links TRBV14 to TRBJ2-1; 7 bases are shared with TRBD2. The CDR3 contains 15 residues. The trim removed 2 bases at V and 4 bases at J, leaving 5 bases unmatched. Germline V lookup: CDR1 SGHDN, CDR2 FVKESK.

CDR3 nucleotides: TGCGCCAGCAGCGTAGAGACCTTGATAGGCTCCTACGAGCAGTACTTC. Residues: CASSVETLIGSYEQYF. The chain employs TRBV5-1 and TRBJ2-7; no definite D call. Per germline, CDR1 SGHRS and CDR2 YFSETQ. This CDR3 is 16 amino acids long. Trimming pared 4 bases from V and 0 bases from J, leaving 17 bases between. Looking up the rest from reference TRBV5-1 and TRBJ2-7 gives the full variable domain: KAGVTQTPRYLIKTRGQQVTLSCSPISGHRSVSWYQQTPGQGLQFLFEYFSETQRNKGNFPGRFSGRQFSNSRSEMNVSTLELGDSALYLCASSVETLIGSYEQYFGPGTRLTVT.

The rearrangement links TRBV7-2 to TRBJ1-1, with TRBD1 matching over 9 bases. CDR1 SGHTA and CDR2 FQGNSA come from the germline V gene. V was pared by 2 bases and J by 4 bases, with 5 bases of the junction left unmatched. The CDR3 is 15 amino acids. CDR3 in amino acids: CASSLRQGGSTEAFF. DNA for the CDR3: TGTGCCAGCAGCTTACGACAGGGGGGAAGCACTGAAGCTTTCTTT.

V gene TRBV30 combines with J gene TRBJ1-5; D unclear. Looked up from germline, CDR1 is GTSNPN and CDR2 is SVGIG (reference sequence). This CDR3 comprises 15 residues. V lost 1 base to trimming and J lost 3 bases, with 13 bases between them. In DNA form, the CDR3 reads TGTGCCTGGAGTGCCCCCCCAGGATTCAATCAGCCCCAGCATTTT. Translation: CAWSAPPGFNQPQHF.

The rearrangement links TRBV7-3 to TRBJ1-2; a weak D match, TRBD1 (6 bases). The CDR3 totals 14 residues. Germline V CDR1 and CDR2: SGHTA, FQGTGA. V lost 4 bases and J 5 bases, leaving 14 bases between the germline ends. The CDR3 bases are TGTGCCAGCAGCTCCAGGGGAATTGAGTATGGCTACACCTTC. This sequence encodes CASSSRGIEYGYTF.

The genes are TRBV2 and TRBJ2-5, with 12 positions matching TRBD2. Per the germline V gene, CDR1 is SNHLY and CDR2 is FYNNEI. V lost 4 bases to trimming and J lost 5 bases; unmatched junction nucleotides: 2. The CDR3 totals 14 residues. CDR3 sequence (DNA): TGTGCCAGCAGTGCCCTAGCGGGAGGGGAGACCCAGTACTTC. Protein product: CASSALAGGETQYF.

V and J are TRBV18 and TRBJ1-3; no clear D gene. This CDR3 is built from 17 residues. Trimming removed 4 bases from V and 0 bases from J, with 16 bases in between. Per the germline V gene, CDR1 is KGHSH and CDR2 is LQKENI. CDR3: CASSLISTSASGNTIYF. The CDR3 DNA sequence: TGTGCCAGCTCACTGATATCGACTAGTGCCTCTGGAAACACCATATATTTT. Variable domain in full (rest from reference TRBV18 and TRBJ1-3): NAGVMQNPRHLVRRRGQEARLRCSPMKGHSHVYWYRQLPEEGLKFMVYLQKENIIDESGMPKERFSAEFPKEGPSILRIQQVVRGDSAAYFCASSLISTSASGNTIYFGEGSWLTVV.

This sequence joins TRBV29-1 and TRBJ2-1; 11 bases match TRBD2. This CDR3 contains 13 residues. The germline V gene has CDR1 SQVTM and CDR2 ANQGSEA. V trimming: 4 bases; J trimming: 7 bases; junction bases outside the gene matches: 3. CDR3 DNA sequence: TGCAGCGTTGCGGCTAGCGGGAGGAATGAGCAGTTCTTC. Residues: CSVAASGRNEQFF.

This clone was counted a single time. The chain carries TRBV4-2 and TRBJ1-1; TRBD1 aligns across 7 bases. From germline, CDR1 is LGHNA and CDR2 YNFKEQ. The CDR3 totals 13 residues. The V gene end was trimmed by 3 bases and the J gene end by 5 bases; junction bases not matched to a gene: 3. CDR3 coding DNA: TGTGCCAGCAGCCAGACAGGGAGGACTGAAGCTTTCTTT. Translating it yields CASSQTGRTEAFF.

The chain recombines TRBV11-2 with TRBJ2-2; 10 bases align to TRBD2. Germline V lookup: CDR1 SGHAT, CDR2 FQNNGV. CDR3 length: 15 amino acids. The ends lost 4 bases at V and 3 bases at J; junction bases unmatched: 2. The CDR3, as DNA: TGTGCCAGCAGCTCTAGCGGGAGACACACCGGGGAGCTGTTTTTT. Protein sequence: CASSSSGRHTGELFF.

This chain links TRBV5-1 with TRBJ2-5, with 7 bases fitting TRBD2. From germline, CDR1 is SGHRS and CDR2 YFSETQ. Unmatched junction bases numbered 6, after V lost 0 bases and J lost 4 bases. This CDR3 is 15 amino acids long. The CDR3, as DNA: TGCGCCAGCAGCTTGGTGGGGGGGGACCCAGAGACCCAGTACTTC. As protein: CASSLVGGDPETQYF.

V gene TRBV5-1 combines with J gene TRBJ2-1; 7 bases match TRBD2. The V gene end was trimmed by 7 bases and the J gene end by 1 base; junction bases not matched to a gene: 8. Germline assignment: CDR1 SGHRS and CDR2 YFSETQ. The CDR3 covers 15 residues. This CDR3 reads CASRQLALSYNEQFF. Here the CDR3 DNA reads TGCGCCAGCCGGCAACTAGCGTTATCCTACAATGAGCAGTTCTTC.

This chain uses TRBV25-1 with TRBJ1-6; D is unclear. Trimming left V 1 base short and J 10 bases short, with 14 bases between. Germline loops: CDR1 MGHDK, CDR2 SYGVNS. This CDR3 spans 15 amino acids. The CDR3: CASSESAGSGSPLHF. CDR3 DNA sequence: TGTGCCAGCAGTGAATCCGCAGGATCGGGCTCACCCCTCCACTTT.